This entry describes one TCR beta chain. The entry originates in a study of blood T cell repertoires in COVID-19. Sequencing used immunoSEQ multiplex PCR; TCRdb keeps in-frame clones, though not all of them. The sample has fewer than 300,000 clones; roughly 88% are singletons. Germline CDR1 LGHDT, CDR2 YNNKEL (reference sequence). The CDR3 totals 15 residues. V lost 2 bases to trimming and J lost 7 bases; unmatched junction nucleotides: 7. Symptom resolution, clearance, or two negative PCRs marked donors in Cohort 3 as recovered. The chain carries TRBV3-1 (or the pseudogene TRBV3-2) and TRBJ2-1; 8 nucleotides align to TRBD2. What was sequenced was PBMCs or T cells enriched from blood (not recorded which). The receptor was derived from a woman younger than 45 who had recovered from COVID-19. CDR3 coding DNA: TGTGCCAGCAGCCAACCGGGACTAGGAGGGAATGAGCAGTTCTTC. It is translated as CASSQPGLGGNEQFF.